This TCR beta chain was sequenced in a study of shared clonotypes between healthy human individuals. Points from the study as a whole: Larger estimated richness was generally seen in naive subsets than in memory subsets.

Note on this clone: No antigen is known for it.

A deep-level run was used for the assay. TCRdb's table, derived via immunoSEQ multiplex PCR, lists solely in-frame clones and lacks some. The sample records 2 million to 2.5 million clones, 92% being singletons. This CDR3 comprises 18 residues. V was clipped by 2 bases and J by 3 bases; unmatched bases: 7. CDR1 is SGHTA, CDR2 FQGTGA, per germline. The TCR sequence derives from a man aged 18 to 29 in good health. Some clones in this sample may be carry-over from other donors' samples. The chain couples TRBV7-3 to TRBJ2-1; 13 bases line up with TRBD2. The material sequenced was naive CD4+ T cells from PBMCs. This sample's subset: CD45RA+ positively selected. The DNA for the CDR3 is TGTGCCAGCAGCTTAGCTGCGGGACTAGCGGGGATCTACAATGAGCAGTTCTTC. This gives the protein CASSLAAGLAGIYNEQFF.